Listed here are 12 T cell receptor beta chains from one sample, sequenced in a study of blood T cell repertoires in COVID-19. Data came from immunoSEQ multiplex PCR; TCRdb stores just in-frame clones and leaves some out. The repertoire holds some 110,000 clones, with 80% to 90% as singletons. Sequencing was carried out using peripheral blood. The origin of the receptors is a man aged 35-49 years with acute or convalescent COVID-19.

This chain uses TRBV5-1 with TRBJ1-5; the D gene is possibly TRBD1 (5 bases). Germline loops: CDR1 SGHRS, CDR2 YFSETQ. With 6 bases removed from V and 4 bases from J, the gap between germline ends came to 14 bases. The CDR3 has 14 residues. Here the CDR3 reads CASTRGTGNQPQHF. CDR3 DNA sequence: TGCGCCAGCACGCGGGGGACTGGGAATCAGCCCCAGCATTTT.

The CDR3 here is CASSFFAGVYQETQYF. The CDR3, as DNA: TGTGCCAGCAGCTTCTTTGCGGGCGTGTACCAAGAGACCCAGTACTTC. The chain links TRBV3-1 (or the pseudogene TRBV3-2) to TRBJ2-5, with D possibly being TRBD2 (5 bases). The CDR3 totals 16 residues. V dropped 5 bases and J dropped 0 bases, with 16 bases sitting between them. Germline values: CDR1 LGHDT, CDR2 YNNKEL (reference sequence).

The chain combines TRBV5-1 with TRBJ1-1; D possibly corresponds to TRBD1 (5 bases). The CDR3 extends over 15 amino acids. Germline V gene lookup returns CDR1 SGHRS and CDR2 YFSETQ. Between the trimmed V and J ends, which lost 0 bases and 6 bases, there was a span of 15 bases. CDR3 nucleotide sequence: TGCGCCAGCAGCTTGGAGGAGGGACGGTGGTCTGAAGCTTTCTTT. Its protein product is CASSLEEGRWSEAFF.

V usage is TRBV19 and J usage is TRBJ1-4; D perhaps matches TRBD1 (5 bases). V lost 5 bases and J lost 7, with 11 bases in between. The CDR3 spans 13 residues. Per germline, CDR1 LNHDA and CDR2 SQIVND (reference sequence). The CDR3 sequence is CASSDQGGEKLFF. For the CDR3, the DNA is TGTGCCAGTAGTGATCAGGGTGGTGAAAAACTGTTTTTT.

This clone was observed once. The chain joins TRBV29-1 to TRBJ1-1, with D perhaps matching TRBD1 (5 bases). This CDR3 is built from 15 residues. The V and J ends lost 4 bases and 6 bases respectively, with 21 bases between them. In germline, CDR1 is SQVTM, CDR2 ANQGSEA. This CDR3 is CSVALPGKVVAEAFF. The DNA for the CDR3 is TGCAGCGTTGCCCTACCAGGGAAAGTAGTCGCTGAAGCTTTCTTT. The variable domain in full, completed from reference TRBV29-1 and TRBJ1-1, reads SAVISQKPSRDICQRGTSLTIQCQVDSQVTMMFWYRQQPGQSLTLIATANQGSEATYESGFVIDKFPISRPNLTFSTLTVSNMSPEDSSIYLCSVALPGKVVAEAFFGQGTRLTVV.

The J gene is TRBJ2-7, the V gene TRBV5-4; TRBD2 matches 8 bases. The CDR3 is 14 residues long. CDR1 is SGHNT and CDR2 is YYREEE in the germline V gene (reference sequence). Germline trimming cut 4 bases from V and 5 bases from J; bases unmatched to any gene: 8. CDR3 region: CASSPGTSPHEQYF. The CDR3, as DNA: TGTGCCAGCAGCCCCGGGACTAGTCCCCACGAGCAGTACTTC.

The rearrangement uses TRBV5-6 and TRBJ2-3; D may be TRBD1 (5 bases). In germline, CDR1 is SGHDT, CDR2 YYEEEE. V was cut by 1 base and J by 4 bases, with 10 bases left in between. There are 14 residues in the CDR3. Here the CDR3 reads CASSLSGSPDTQYF. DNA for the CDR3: TGTGCCAGCAGCTTGTCAGGGTCCCCAGATACGCAGTATTTT.

CDR3 nucleotide sequence: TGCGCCAGCAGCTCCGGGTCAACTAATGAAAAACTGTTTTTT. Protein product: CASSSGSTNEKLFF. V usage is TRBV5-1 and J usage is TRBJ1-4; unclear D gene. The CDR3 extends over 14 amino acids. CDR1 and CDR2 from the germline V gene are SGHRS and YFSETQ. The V end lost 3 bases, the J end lost 0 bases, and 6 bases lay between the germline ends.

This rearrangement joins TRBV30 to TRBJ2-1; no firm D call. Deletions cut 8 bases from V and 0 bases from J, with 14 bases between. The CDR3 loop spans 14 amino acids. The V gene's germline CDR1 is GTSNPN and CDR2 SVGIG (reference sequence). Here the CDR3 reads CAANSIDSYNEQFF. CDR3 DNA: TGTGCCGCAAACTCTATAGACTCCTACAATGAGCAGTTCTTC. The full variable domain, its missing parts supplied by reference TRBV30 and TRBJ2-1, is SQTIHQWPATLVQPVGSPLSLECTVEGTSNPNLYWYRQAAGRGLQLLFYSVGIGQISSEVPQNLSASRPQDRQFILSSKKLLLSDSGFYLCAANSIDSYNEQFFGPGTRLTVL.

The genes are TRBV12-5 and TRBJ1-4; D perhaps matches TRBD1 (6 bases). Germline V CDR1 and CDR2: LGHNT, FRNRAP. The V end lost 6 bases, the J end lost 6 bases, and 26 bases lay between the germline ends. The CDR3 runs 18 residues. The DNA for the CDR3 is TGTGCTAGTGGGCCCTACAGGGTCGGTGAGTCGTTCGATGAAAAACTGTTTTTT. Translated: CASGPYRVGESFDEKLFF.

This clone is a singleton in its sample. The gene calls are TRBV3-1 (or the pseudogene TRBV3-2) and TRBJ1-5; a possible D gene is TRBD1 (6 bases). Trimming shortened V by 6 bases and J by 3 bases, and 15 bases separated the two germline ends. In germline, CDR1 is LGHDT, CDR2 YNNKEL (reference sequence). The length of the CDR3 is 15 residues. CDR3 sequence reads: CASRLKSGDNQPQHF. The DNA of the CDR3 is TGTGCCAGCAGACTCAAGTCAGGGGACAATCAGCCCCAGCATTTT.

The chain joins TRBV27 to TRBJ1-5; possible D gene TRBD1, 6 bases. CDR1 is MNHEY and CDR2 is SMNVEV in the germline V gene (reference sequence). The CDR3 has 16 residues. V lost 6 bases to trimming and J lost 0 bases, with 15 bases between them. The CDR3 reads CASRAEGGFSNQPQHF. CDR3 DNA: TGTGCCAGCAGGGCCGAAGGGGGTTTTAGCAATCAGCCCCAGCATTTT.